One and the same sample provided the 23 T cell receptor beta chains below, sequenced in a study of blood T cell repertoires in COVID-19. The assay was immunoSEQ multiplex PCR, and TCRdb's table has in-frame clones only and misses some. The sample holds about 260,000 clones; approximately 90% are singletons and the top ten take less than 3.5%. The sample consisted of PBMCs or T cells enriched from blood (not recorded which). The source of these receptors is a man aged 35 to 55 who had been exposed to COVID-19.

The chain links TRBV9 to TRBJ2-2, with 8 bases lining up with TRBD1. The germline CDR1 and CDR2 sequences are SGDLS and YYNGEE. V shed 4 bases, J shed 4 bases, and the junction held 6 bases outside the gene matches. The CDR3 has 15 amino acids. The CDR3 loop is CASSSGQGSTGELFF. The CDR3 nucleotides are TGTGCCAGCAGCTCCGGACAGGGCTCCACCGGGGAGCTGTTTTTT.

The chain uses TRBV2 and TRBJ2-1; the D is unclear. V was cut by 2 bases and J by 5 bases, with 7 bases left in between. The CDR3 contains 13 residues. From germline, CDR1 is SNHLY and CDR2 FYNNEI. CDR3 region: CASSESRDNEQFF. The CDR3 DNA reads as TGTGCCAGCAGTGAATCAAGAGACAATGAGCAGTTCTTC.

The chain recombines TRBV21-1 with TRBJ2-7; the table assigns TRBD1, which was not confirmed against the DNA. TRBV21-1 is designated a pseudogene. The CDR3 has 14 residues. CDR3 DNA: TGTGCCAGCAGCGTACAGGGAAAGACGGGAGAGCAGTACTTC. Residues: CASSVQGKTGEQYF.

This clone has just one count. The sample has other DNA sequences that encode this CDR3 too. The chain recombines TRBV9 with TRBJ2-7; 13 bases are shared with TRBD2. The V segment lost 2 bases and the J segment 5 bases; nucleotides outside the gene matches: 1. The CDR3 totals 14 residues. Germline loops: CDR1 SGDLS, CDR2 YYNGEE. The CDR3 coding sequence is TGTGCCAGCAGCGTTGGACTAGCGGGAGACGAGCAGTACTTC. The encoded protein is CASSVGLAGDEQYF.

As for this clone: In the same sample, other DNA sequences code for this CDR3. The chain joins TRBV9 to TRBJ1-1; D not certain. This CDR3 region has 13 residues. The V gene lost 0 bases and the J gene lost 5 bases, with 8 bases spanning the gap. The germline V gene encodes CDR1 SGDLS and CDR2 YYNGEE. This chain's CDR3 is CASSVGSGTEAFF. The CDR3 DNA is TGTGCCAGCAGCGTAGGTTCCGGGACTGAAGCTTTCTTT.

V usage is TRBV13 and J usage is TRBJ2-5; TRBD1 agrees at 8 bases. The ends lost 5 bases at V and 4 bases at J; junction bases unmatched: 9. The CDR3 length is 15 residues. CDR1 is PRHDT, CDR2 FYEKMQ, per germline (reference sequence). CDR3 amino acids: CASSVEDRAPETQYF. CDR3 bases: TGTGCCAGCAGCGTCGAGGACAGGGCCCCAGAGACCCAGTACTTC.

The rearrangement links TRBV2 to TRBJ1-5; 10 bases are shared with TRBD1. Germline CDR1 and CDR2: SNHLY and FYNNEI. V lost 6 bases, J lost 2 bases, and 4 bases stayed unmatched. The CDR3 totals 15 residues. In DNA, the CDR3 is TGTGCCAGCAGCGACAGGGGGCCTGGCAATCAGCCCCAGCATTTT. It codes for CASSDRGPGNQPQHF.

The V call is TRBV28, the J call TRBJ2-7; D is ambiguous. The V end was cut by 5 bases, the J end by 7 bases, with 9 bases between. There are 11 residues in the CDR3. Germline lookup yields CDR1 MDHEN and CDR2 SYDVKM. The CDR3 DNA is TGTGCCAGCAGTCCCAGAATAGAGCAGTACTTC. Translation gives CASSPRIEQYF.

This clone appeared once. The chain carries TRBV7-9 and TRBJ1-1; D unclear. Trimming stripped 5 bases from V and 8 bases from J, with 9 bases between. CDR3 length equals 11 residues. Per the germline V gene, CDR1 is SEHNR and CDR2 is FQNEAQ (reference sequence). DNA for the CDR3: TGTGCCAGCAGCCCTGACTGGGAAGCTTTCTTT. This gives the protein CASSPDWEAFF.

V usage is TRBV11-2 and J usage is TRBJ2-7, with D perhaps matching TRBD2 (5 bases). Germline V gene sequence: CDR1 SGHAT, CDR2 FQNNGV. CDR3 length: 16 amino acids. With 5 bases removed from V and 4 bases from J, the gap between germline ends came to 21 bases. CDR3 sequence (DNA): TGTGCCAGCAGCACCTACCCGGGGATCGGGGTATACGAGCAGTACTTC. Translation: CASSTYPGIGVYEQYF.

The rearrangement links TRBV4-1 to TRBJ1-2, with D possibly TRBD1 on 5 matching bases. Germline-derived CDR1 and CDR2 are MGHRA and YSYEKL. The length of the CDR3 is 17 residues. The V end lost 3 bases, the J end lost 8 bases, and 25 bases lay between the germline ends. The CDR3 is CASSHPAEGPAPEGYTF. The CDR3 DNA is TGCGCCAGCAGCCACCCCGCGGAGGGGCCCGCCCCCGAGGGCTACACCTTC.

The rearrangement links TRBV7-9 to TRBJ2-2, with a tentative D call TRBD1 (6 bases). V lost 4 bases to trimming and J lost 1 base, with 10 bases between them. CDR3 size: 15 residues. The germline V gene has CDR1 SEHNR and CDR2 FQNEAQ (reference sequence). DNA of the CDR3: TGTGCCAGCAGCTCTTACAGGGTGAACACCGGGGAGCTGTTTTTT. It translates to CASSSYRVNTGELFF.

This chain links TRBV29-1 with TRBJ1-1; D perhaps matches TRBD1 (6 bases). This CDR3 region has 15 residues. Looked up from germline, CDR1 is SQVTM and CDR2 is ANQGSEA. V was trimmed by 6 bases and J by 1 base, leaving 18 bases between them. The CDR3 DNA reads TGCAGCGTGACTGGGGGACGGGACAAGAACACTGAAGCTTTCTTT. Its protein product is CSVTGGRDKNTEAFF.

The table lists this clone with a count of one. V usage is TRBV3-1 (or the pseudogene TRBV3-2) and J usage is TRBJ2-2; perhaps TRBD1 as D (5 bases). The V end was cut by 6 bases, the J end by 4 bases, with 12 bases between. Per germline, CDR1 LGHDT and CDR2 YNNKEL (reference sequence). This CDR3 has 14 residues. CDR3: CASSYAQGTGELFF. DNA for the CDR3: TGTGCCAGCAGTTATGCCCAGGGCACCGGGGAGCTGTTTTTT.

The chain has TRBV9 and TRBJ2-1, with a tentative D call TRBD2 (5 bases). Germline CDR1 SGDLS, CDR2 YYNGEE. V was pared by 0 bases and J by 7 bases, with 11 bases between. The CDR3 extends over 14 amino acids. DNA of the CDR3: TGTGCCAGCAGCGTAGATCCCACGGGGAATGAGCAGTTCTTC. Its translation is CASSVDPTGNEQFF.

V is TRBV6-5 and J is TRBJ1-2; 11 nucleotides agree with TRBD1. The CDR3 is 13 amino acids. Trimming removed 8 bases from V and 8 bases from J; junction bases left unmatched: 7. Per germline, CDR1 MNHEY and CDR2 SVGAGI. The CDR3, as DNA: TGTGCCAGCCAAGGACAGGGGGCGTTCGGCTACACCTTC. Amino acid sequence: CASQGQGAFGYTF.

The gene calls are TRBV27 and TRBJ1-4, with D possibly TRBD1 on 5 matching bases. This CDR3 region has 15 residues. From germline, CDR1 is MNHEY and CDR2 SMNVEV (reference sequence). Trimming stripped 1 base from V and 3 bases from J, with 9 bases between. CDR3 residues: CASSLLGLPNEKLFF. CDR3 nucleotides: TGTGCCAGCAGTTTATTGGGACTGCCTAATGAAAAACTGTTTTTT.

This clone was seen just once. DNA of the CDR3: TGTGCCAGCAGCTTGGGGGCAGGGTCTAACTATGGCTACACCTTC. It codes for CASSLGAGSNYGYTF. The genes are TRBV5-4 and TRBJ1-2, with TRBD1 as a possible D gene (5 bases). Germline V gene lookup returns CDR1 SGHNT and CDR2 YYREEE (reference sequence). V lost 0 bases to trimming and J lost 0 bases, with 9 bases between them. The CDR3 extends over 15 amino acids.

This clone has a single count. The V call is TRBV5-1, the J call TRBJ2-5; TRBD1 matches at 8 bases. J gave up 3 bases and V 4 bases, and 8 bases lay outside the gene matches. Germline values: CDR1 SGHRS, CDR2 YFSETQ. CDR3 length: 15 residues. Written as DNA, the CDR3 is TGCGCCAGCAGCCCCTCAGGGGGCCCGGAAGAGACCCAGTACTTC. This translates into CASSPSGGPEETQYF. Full variable domain (missing parts from reference TRBV5-1 and TRBJ2-5): KAGVTQTPRYLIKTRGQQVTLSCSPISGHRSVSWYQQTPGQGLQFLFEYFSETQRNKGNFPGRFSGRQFSNSRSEMNVSTLELGDSALYLCASSPSGGPEETQYFGPGTRLLVL.

V is TRBV3-1 (or the pseudogene TRBV3-2) and J is TRBJ2-1; 10 positions agree with TRBD2. With 4 bases clipped from V and 8 bases from J, the junction kept 8 bases outside the gene matches. Looked up from germline, CDR1 is LGHDT and CDR2 is YNNKEL (reference sequence). The CDR3 totals 15 residues. CDR3: CASSLAGGRRDEQFF. CDR3 bases: TGTGCCAGCAGCCTAGCGGGAGGTCGTCGGGATGAGCAGTTCTTC.

The chain joins TRBV5-1 to TRBJ2-1; TRBD2 aligns across 8 bases. The CDR3 consists of 14 residues. Germline-derived CDR1 and CDR2 are SGHRS and YFSETQ. The ends lost 2 bases at V and 7 bases at J; junction bases unmatched: 5. The CDR3 here is CASSLAGVRNEQFF. The CDR3 nucleotides read TGCGCCAGCAGCTTAGCGGGAGTAAGAAATGAGCAGTTCTTC.

The V gene is TRBV12-3 or TRBV12-4, the J gene TRBJ2-7; TRBD2 might be the D (5 bases). Deletions cut 4 bases from V and 2 bases from J, with 9 bases between. The CDR3 contains 13 residues. The DNA for the CDR3 is TGTGCCAGCAGTTGGCGGGTGACCTACGAGCAGTACTTC. Residues: CASSWRVTYEQYF.

This sequence joins TRBV12-5 and TRBJ1-4; 9 nucleotides agree with TRBD1. CDR1 and CDR2 from the germline V gene are LGHNT and FRNRAP. This CDR3 is built from 19 residues. V gave up 1 base and J gave up 2 bases; unmatched junction bases: 11. The CDR3 sequence: CASGLGLTGGLVTNEKLFF. CDR3 nucleotides: TGTGCTAGTGGTTTGGGCCTCACAGGGGGCCTGGTGACTAATGAAAAACTGTTTTTT.